The 15 T cell receptor beta chains given below trace back to one sample, sequenced in a study of blood T cell repertoires in COVID-19. Assay: immunoSEQ multiplex PCR; the TCRdb copy retains only in-frame clones and omits some. The sample lists 200,000 to 250,000 clones, approximately 88% occurring once. What was sequenced was PBMCs or T cells enriched from blood (not recorded which). Receptor source: a woman younger than 45 who had been exposed to COVID-19.

The rearrangement joins TRBV4-1 to TRBJ2-2, with TRBD2 matching over 8 bases. V was pared by 4 bases and J by 6 bases, with 4 bases of the junction left unmatched. From germline, CDR1 is MGHRA and CDR2 YSYEKL. The CDR3 sequence is 14 residues long. The CDR3 protein is CASSPGLVPGELFF. CDR3 coding DNA: TGCGCCAGCAGCCCGGGACTAGTTCCCGGGGAGCTGTTTTTT.

This rearrangement joins TRBV6-5 to TRBJ1-1; 8 nucleotides line up with TRBD1. There are 15 residues in the CDR3. CDR1 and CDR2 (germline): MNHEY, SVGAGI. J lost 7 bases, V lost 0 bases, and 7 bases had no gene match. The CDR3 is CASSYSGQGAGEAFF. In nucleotides, the CDR3 is TGTGCCAGCAGTTACTCAGGGCAGGGGGCGGGTGAAGCTTTCTTT.

The gene calls are TRBV2 and TRBJ2-4, with a possible D match to TRBD2 (6 bases). Trimming took 5 bases from V and 4 from J, leaving 21 bases between them. CDR3 length: 17 residues. The V gene's germline CDR1 is SNHLY and CDR2 FYNNEI. The CDR3 DNA reads as TGTGCCAGCAGTCCAGTATCCCGGACTACCGCGAAAAACATTCAGTACTTC. Translated: CASSPVSRTTAKNIQYF.

The rearrangement joins TRBV19 to TRBJ2-7, with D perhaps TRBD1 (6 bases). The V end was cut by 3 bases, the J end by 0 bases, with 12 bases between. The CDR3 totals 15 residues. From germline, CDR1 is LNHDA and CDR2 SQIVND (reference sequence). The CDR3 DNA sequence: TGTGCCAGTAGTATTGGGGGCCGGGTCTCCTACGAGCAGTACTTC. Amino acid sequence: CASSIGGRVSYEQYF. The variable domain in full, with the rest retrieved from reference TRBV19 and TRBJ2-7, is DGGITQSPKYLFRKEGQNVTLSCEQNLNHDAMYWYRQDPGQGLRLIYYSQIVNDFQKGDIAEGYSVSREKKESFPLTVTSAQKNPTAFYLCASSIGGRVSYEQYFGPGTRLTVT.

The V and J genes are TRBV4-1 and TRBJ1-5; TRBD1 matches at 9 bases. The germline V gene has CDR1 MGHRA and CDR2 YSYEKL. V lost 1 base to trimming and J lost 7 bases; unmatched junction nucleotides: 8. The CDR3 has 16 residues. Here the CDR3 reads CASSQGNRGRTQPQHF. CDR3 nucleotides: TGCGCCAGCAGCCAAGGCAACAGGGGGCGAACCCAGCCCCAGCATTTT.

The V and J genes are TRBV5-1 and TRBJ2-1, with TRBD2 as a possible D gene (5 bases). The CDR3 has 16 residues. Between the trimmed V and J ends, which lost 5 bases and 0 bases, there was a span of 15 bases. The V gene's germline CDR1 is SGHRS and CDR2 YFSETQ. The CDR3 bases are TGCGCCAGCAGTTCCTCTCAGCGGAGCTCCTACAATGAGCAGTTCTTC. Its translation: CASSSSQRSSYNEQFF.

The V and J genes are TRBV15 and TRBJ2-1; D gene uncertain. V lost 0 bases to trimming and J lost 3 bases, with 6 bases between them. Looked up from germline, CDR1 is LNHNV and CDR2 is YYDKDF (reference sequence). The CDR3 covers 14 residues. CDR3 loop: CATSRDLVYNEQFF. The CDR3 nucleotides are TGTGCCACCAGCAGAGATTTAGTCTACAATGAGCAGTTCTTC.

The rearrangement joins TRBV19 to TRBJ2-1; D perhaps matches TRBD1 (5 bases). This CDR3 has 13 residues. Trimming took off 3 bases at V and 4 bases at J, with 7 bases between the two ends. The germline V gene encodes CDR1 LNHDA and CDR2 SQIVND (reference sequence). The CDR3 loop is CASSIYRYNEQFF. CDR3 DNA sequence: TGTGCCAGTAGTATTTACAGGTACAATGAGCAGTTCTTC.

The J gene is TRBJ2-7, the V gene TRBV30; D unresolved. Trimming cost V 0 bases and J 5 bases, with 14 bases left between them. The CDR3 consists of 14 residues. Germline values: CDR1 GTSNPN, CDR2 SVGIG (reference sequence). As DNA, the CDR3 is TGTGCCTGGAGTGTGGAGTCCGCGCTCGACGAGCAGTACTTC. Its protein is CAWSVESALDEQYF.

This chain joins TRBV3-1 (or the pseudogene TRBV3-2) and TRBJ2-7; 7 nucleotides align to TRBD2. The CDR3 loop spans 12 amino acids. With V trimmed by 6 bases and J by 7 bases, 6 bases remained unmatched. Germline V gene sequence: CDR1 LGHDT, CDR2 YNNKEL (reference sequence). CDR3 loop: CASRRGLSEQYF. DNA for the CDR3: TGTGCCAGCAGACGGGGACTATCAGAGCAGTACTTC.

This clone was counted a few times. This chain links TRBV29-1 with TRBJ1-2; weak D call: TRBD1 (6 bases). The CDR3 has 13 residues. From germline, CDR1 is SQVTM and CDR2 ANQGSEA. V shed 0 bases and J shed 4 bases, with 9 bases lying between them. The CDR3 protein is CSVEETGLYGYTF. In DNA, the CDR3 is TGCAGCGTTGAAGAGACAGGACTCTATGGCTACACCTTC.

The chain is built from TRBV14 and TRBJ2-2; TRBD2 agrees at 11 bases. V lost 2 bases to trimming and J lost 4 bases; unmatched junction nucleotides: 6. Germline CDR1 SGHDN, CDR2 FVKESK. This CDR3 is built from 17 residues. The CDR3 nucleotides read TGTGCCAGCAGCCAATTAGCGGGAGGGCCGGGCACCGGGGAGCTGTTTTTT. It specifies CASSQLAGGPGTGELFF.

CDR3 sequence reads: CASRETSGRTTDTQYF. CDR3 coding DNA: TGTGCCAGCAGGGAGACTAGCGGGAGGACCACAGATACGCAGTATTTT. V is TRBV2 and J is TRBJ2-3, with 13 bases identical to TRBD2. The V segment lost 6 bases and the J segment 2 bases; nucleotides outside the gene matches: 5. Germline V gene data show CDR1 as SNHLY and CDR2 as FYNNEI. The CDR3 is made up of 16 amino acids.

V gene TRBV5-1 combines with J gene TRBJ2-7; 9 nucleotides align to TRBD2. V shed 3 bases, J shed 0 bases, and the junction held 4 bases outside the gene matches. The CDR3 sequence is 15 residues long. Germline V gives CDR1 SGHRS, CDR2 YFSETQ. CDR3 bases: TGCGCCAGCAGCTGGACTAGCGCGAACTCCTACGAGCAGTACTTC. Translating it yields CASSWTSANSYEQYF.

The gene calls are TRBV4-1 and TRBJ1-1; 7 positions match TRBD1. Germline CDR1 MGHRA, CDR2 YSYEKL. V shed 1 base, J shed 5 bases, and the junction held 10 bases outside the gene matches. The CDR3 runs to 16 residues. The CDR3 DNA reads TGCGCCAGCAGCCAAGGGCCTCGGGACAGATCGACTGAAGCTTTCTTT. Translated, it gives CASSQGPRDRSTEAFF.